The 18 T cell receptor beta chains reported below all come from one sample, sequenced in a study of blood T cells in healthy people across ages. Then a second PCR, running about 7 to 11 cycles, was carried out with a sample-barcoded 5' primer and a J-beta primer mix. TCRdb passed the 5' RACE reads through MiXCR, listing each CDR3 protein once. The top ten clones hold roughly a third of a sample with about 680,000 distinct CDR3 sequences, over 45% of them seen once. Sequencing used blood. The receptors were sampled from a woman aged 60 to 75 in good health.

The CDR3 nucleotides read TGTGCCAGCAGTTTTGCTCTAGCGGGAAACTACGAGCAGTACTTC. Its translation is CASSFALAGNYEQYF. This chain joins TRBV12-3 or TRBV12-4 and TRBJ2-7, with TRBD2 identical over 9 bases. Losses at the gene ends were 3 bases for V and 3 bases for J; bases not matched to a gene: 6. The CDR3 is made up of 15 amino acids.

This clonotype was seen repeatedly, ten times or more. The chain links TRBV5-1 to TRBJ2-1, with TRBD1 matching over 8 bases. The CDR3 length is 16 residues. After removal of 0 bases from V and 1 base from J, the junction contained 3 bases not matched to a gene. Germline lookup yields CDR1 SGHRS and CDR2 YFSETQ. CDR3 residues: CASSLAGTGSYNEQFF. CDR3 DNA: TGCGCCAGCAGCTTGGCCGGGACAGGTTCCTACAATGAGCAGTTCTTC.

This clonotype has just a few counts. The chain couples TRBV2 to TRBJ1-4; D gene ambiguous. Trimming shortened V by 8 bases and J by 0 bases, and 13 bases separated the two germline ends. Looked up from germline, CDR1 is SNHLY and CDR2 is FYNNEI. The CDR3 runs to 15 residues. As DNA, the CDR3 is TGTGCCAGCCTCCCCGGAACCACAACTAATGAAAAACTGTTTTTT. This encodes CASLPGTTTNEKLFF.

The rearrangement links TRBV10-3 to TRBJ1-2, with unresolved D. Trimming left V 7 bases short and J 3 bases short, with 12 bases between. The germline CDR1 and CDR2 sequences are ENHRY and SYGVKD. The CDR3 sequence is 13 residues long. The CDR3 sequence is CAITTQSHYGYTF. The DNA for the CDR3 is TGTGCCATCACCACCCAATCCCACTATGGCTACACCTTC.

The chain has TRBV20-1 and TRBJ2-1; 9 bases agree with TRBD2. Losses at the gene ends were 5 bases for V and 3 bases for J; bases not matched to a gene: 5. The CDR3 covers 14 residues. Germline V lookup: CDR1 DFQATT, CDR2 SNEGSKA (reference sequence). This CDR3 reads CSAQREVGYNEQFF. DNA of the CDR3: TGCAGTGCTCAGCGGGAGGTGGGCTACAATGAGCAGTTCTTC.

This clonotype was seen only a few times. V and J are TRBV29-1 and TRBJ2-1; 10 bases map to TRBD1. Germline CDR1 is SQVTM and CDR2 is ANQGSEA. The CDR3 has 16 amino acids. Unmatched junction bases numbered 7, after V lost 1 base and J lost 4 bases. The DNA for the CDR3 is TGCAGCGTTGAAGGAACTCCGGGACAGGGGTACAATGAGCAGTTCTTC. Residues: CSVEGTPGQGYNEQFF.

The V gene is TRBV14, the J gene TRBJ1-4; D ambiguous. CDR1 SGHDN and CDR2 FVKESK come from the germline V gene. The V gene lost 1 base and the J gene lost 3 bases, with 12 bases spanning the gap. This CDR3 contains 16 residues. As DNA, the CDR3 is TGTGCCAGCAGCCAAGTGGGCGGCGAGCCTAATGAAAAACTGTTTTTT. It codes for CASSQVGGEPNEKLFF.

In this sample, this clonotype turned up a few times. This chain's CDR3 is CASSLAWTVQETQYF. The DNA of the CDR3 is TGTGCCAGCAGCTTAGCGTGGACAGTCCAAGAGACCCAGTACTTC. The chain links TRBV7-6 to TRBJ2-5, with D possibly matching TRBD1 (6 bases). The V end was cut by 0 bases, the J end by 1 base, with 9 bases between. Germline V lookup: CDR1 SGHVS, CDR2 FNYEAQ. The CDR3 covers 15 residues.

The chain carries TRBV29-1 and TRBJ1-4; D is unresolved. The V and J ends lost 7 bases and 0 bases respectively, with 6 bases between them. CDR1 is SQVTM, CDR2 ANQGSEA, per germline. The CDR3 is made up of 12 amino acids. CDR3 sequence (DNA): TGCAGCGCGACAACAACTAATGAAAAACTGTTTTTT. Translated, it gives CSATTTNEKLFF.

The chain employs TRBV7-9 and TRBJ2-5; 8 bases line up with TRBD1. The end of the DNA is better explained by TRBJ2-7, so the J call may be wrong. Germline-derived CDR1 and CDR2 are SEHNR and FQNEAQ (reference sequence). The CDR3 is 14 amino acids. CDR3 nucleotide sequence: TGTGCCAGCAGCGGACAGGGAAGGACCTACGAGCAGTACTTC. Protein product: CASSGQGRTYEQYF.

The rearrangement uses TRBV6-2 or TRBV6-3 and TRBJ2-7, with 8 bases aligning to TRBD2. V lost 7 bases, J lost 3 bases, and 8 bases stayed unmatched. Germline values: CDR1 MNHEY, CDR2 SVGEGT. CDR3 length: 14 residues. The CDR3 is CASTTTSGVYEQYF. The CDR3 DNA sequence: TGTGCCAGCACTACTACTAGCGGAGTCTACGAGCAGTACTTC.

The chain uses TRBV20-1 and TRBJ2-5; D call uncertain. Trimming left V 3 bases short and J 1 base short, with 6 bases between. Germline loops: CDR1 DFQATT, CDR2 SNEGSKA (reference sequence). The CDR3 covers 12 residues. DNA for the CDR3: TGCAGTGCTAGCACAGCCCAAGAGACCCAGTACTTC. Amino acids: CSASTAQETQYF.

This clonotype was observed a few times. This chain links TRBV29-1 with TRBJ2-5; D might be TRBD2 (7 bases). There are 14 residues in the CDR3. Germline CDR1 SQVTM, CDR2 ANQGSEA. V was clipped by 4 bases and J by 3 bases, with 15 bases between them. CDR3 sequence reads: CSVGGKGGEETQYF. DNA for the CDR3: TGCAGCGTTGGGGGGAAAGGGGGGGAAGAGACCCAGTACTTC.

The chain recombines TRBV28 with TRBJ1-2, with D maybe TRBD1 (6 bases). V lost 6 bases, J lost 3 bases, and 11 bases lay in between. The germline V gene has CDR1 MDHEN and CDR2 SYDVKM. The CDR3 length is 13 residues. The CDR3 DNA reads as TGTGCCAGCAGAACAGGGTTGGACTATGGCTACACCTTC. This codes for CASRTGLDYGYTF.

This clonotype was recorded a few times. The CDR3, as DNA: TGTGCCAGCAGTCCCCGCCCCTTAGTCTACGAGCAGTACTTC. Its translation: CASSPRPLVYEQYF. V usage is TRBV28 and J usage is TRBJ2-7; no definite D call. V lost 5 bases and J lost 3, with 14 bases in between. CDR1 is MDHEN and CDR2 is SYDVKM in the germline V gene. The CDR3 contains 14 residues.

The rearrangement joins TRBV20-1 to TRBJ2-3; 8 bases map to TRBD2. Trimming at V came to 5 bases and at J to 1 base, leaving 8 bases not matched to a gene. The CDR3 totals 15 residues. Germline V gene data show CDR1 as DFQATT and CDR2 as SNEGSKA (reference sequence). CDR3 loop: CSARIAGRGTDTQYF. The CDR3, as DNA: TGCAGTGCTCGGATAGCGGGGAGGGGCACAGATACGCAGTATTTT.

The rearrangement uses TRBV7-9 and TRBJ2-7, with TRBD1 matching 8 bases. V dropped 10 bases and J dropped 4; count of bases not matched to a gene: 6. The germline V gene has CDR1 SEHNR and CDR2 FQNEAQ (reference sequence). CDR3 size: 12 residues. CDR3 DNA sequence: TGTGCCACCGGACAGGGACAGTACGAGCAGTACTTC. Translation: CATGQGQYEQYF.

V gene TRBV28 combines with J gene TRBJ2-1, with 12 bases fitting TRBD1. CDR3 length equals 16 residues. The trim removed 3 bases at V and 11 bases at J, leaving 11 bases unmatched. CDR1 MDHEN and CDR2 SYDVKM come from the germline V gene. CDR3 sequence reads: CASSFPTGQGASKQFF. CDR3 DNA sequence: TGTGCCAGCAGTTTCCCTACGGGACAGGGGGCTAGTAAGCAGTTCTTC.